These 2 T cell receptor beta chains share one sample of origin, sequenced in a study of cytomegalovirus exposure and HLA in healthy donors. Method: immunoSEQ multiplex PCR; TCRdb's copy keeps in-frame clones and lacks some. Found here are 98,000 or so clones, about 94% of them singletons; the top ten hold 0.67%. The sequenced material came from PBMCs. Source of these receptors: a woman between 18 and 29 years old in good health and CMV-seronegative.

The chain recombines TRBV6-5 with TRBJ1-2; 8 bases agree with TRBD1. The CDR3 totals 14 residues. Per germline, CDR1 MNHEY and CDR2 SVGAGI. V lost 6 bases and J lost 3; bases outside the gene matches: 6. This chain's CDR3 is CASRGTGMDYGYTF. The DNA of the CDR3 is TGTGCCAGCAGGGGGACAGGTATGGACTATGGCTACACCTTC.

CDR3 sequence: CASKRVTGELFF. CDR3 coding DNA: TGCGCCAGCAAACGAGTCACCGGGGAGCTGTTTTTT. The chain carries TRBV5-1 and TRBJ2-2, with unresolved D. V gave up 6 bases and J gave up 4 bases, with 7 bases separating them. This CDR3 spans 12 amino acids. The germline CDR1 and CDR2 sequences are SGHRS and YFSETQ.